Listed below are T cell receptor beta chains from one sample, sequenced in a study of blood T cell repertoires in COVID-19. TCRdb keeps only in-frame clones here, not all; method: immunoSEQ multiplex PCR. The table lists more than 95,000 clones, 70% to 85% of them singletons. Material for sequencing was peripheral blood. These receptors were taken from a man between 65 and 80 years old with active or convalescent COVID-19. Each CDR3 is given with its conserved first and last residue. The D gene is left open where the match is weak. Size tells how often a clone was seen (once, few, many) or the class of an expanded clone, and some rows leave it out.

j_call: TRBJ1-1
clone_size: once
d_call: TRBD1
v_call: TRBV18
cdr3_aa: CASSPIQGAANTEAFF
cdr3_nt: TGTGCCAGCTCACCAATTCAGGGGGCGGCAAACACTGAAGCTTTCTTT

j_call: TRBJ2-1
clone_size: NA
d_call: NA
v_call: TRBV19
cdr3_aa: CASSISVHSYNEQFF
cdr3_nt: TGTGCCAGTAGTATTAGCGTTCACTCCTACAATGAGCAGTTCTTC

j_call: TRBJ1-2
clone_size: NA
d_call: TRBD1
v_call: TRBV3-1/TRBV3-2
cdr3_aa: CASSPWDRTNYGYTF
cdr3_nt: TGTGCCAGCAGCCCTTGGGACAGGACTAACTATGGCTACACCTTC

j_call: TRBJ2-6
clone_size: few
d_call: NA
v_call: TRBV7-3
cdr3_aa: CASSLTGATGANVLTF
cdr3_nt: TGTGCCAGCAGCCTAACGGGAGCCACTGGGGCCAACGTCCTGACTTTC

j_call: TRBJ2-3
clone_size: NA
d_call: NA
v_call: TRBV18
cdr3_aa: CASSFRSQDTQYF
cdr3_nt: TGTGCCAGCTCATTTCGGTCGCAAGATACGCAGTATTTT

j_call: TRBJ2-3
clone_size: NA
d_call: NA
v_call: TRBV6-5
cdr3_aa: CASTSHTDTQYF
cdr3_nt: TGTGCCAGCACCTCACACACAGATACGCAGTATTTT

j_call: TRBJ2-7
clone_size: NA
d_call: TRBD2
v_call: TRBV5-4
cdr3_aa: CASSTGTSGRTYEQYF
cdr3_nt: TGTGCCAGCAGCACGGGGACTAGCGGGAGAACCTACGAGCAGTACTTC

j_call: TRBJ1-2
clone_size: NA
d_call: TRBD1
v_call: TRBV18
cdr3_aa: CASSPQGQGARWGYTF
cdr3_nt: TGTGCCAGCTCACCACAGGGACAGGGGGCGCGTTGGGGCTACACCTTC

j_call: TRBJ1-1
clone_size: few
d_call: TRBD1
v_call: TRBV10-3
cdr3_aa: CAITLGQANTEAFF
cdr3_nt: TGTGCCATCACCCTAGGACAGGCGAACACTGAAGCTTTCTTT

j_call: TRBJ1-1
clone_size: NA
d_call: NA
v_call: TRBV18
cdr3_aa: CASSRRGDPNTEAFF
cdr3_nt: TGTGCCAGCTCACGCCGGGGGGACCCGAACACTGAAGCTTTCTTT

j_call: TRBJ1-5
clone_size: NA
d_call: NA
v_call: TRBV7-8
cdr3_aa: CASSLVQGISNQPQHF
cdr3_nt: TGTGCCAGCAGCTTAGTTCAGGGAATTAGCAATCAGCCCCAGCATTTT

j_call: TRBJ2-5
clone_size: once
d_call: NA
v_call: TRBV29-1
cdr3_aa: CSVARRETQYF
cdr3_nt: TGCAGCGTTGCAAGGCGGGAGACCCAGTACTTC

j_call: TRBJ1-1
clone_size: NA
d_call: TRBD1
v_call: TRBV28
cdr3_aa: CASRSRTGRGISTEAFF
cdr3_nt: TGTGCCAGCAGAAGCAGGACAGGGAGGGGGATCAGCACTGAAGCTTTCTTT

j_call: TRBJ1-6
clone_size: NA
d_call: NA
v_call: TRBV11-3
cdr3_aa: CASSLERVNSPLHF
cdr3_nt: TGTGCCAGCAGCTTAGAGAGGGTTAACTCACCCCTCCACTTT